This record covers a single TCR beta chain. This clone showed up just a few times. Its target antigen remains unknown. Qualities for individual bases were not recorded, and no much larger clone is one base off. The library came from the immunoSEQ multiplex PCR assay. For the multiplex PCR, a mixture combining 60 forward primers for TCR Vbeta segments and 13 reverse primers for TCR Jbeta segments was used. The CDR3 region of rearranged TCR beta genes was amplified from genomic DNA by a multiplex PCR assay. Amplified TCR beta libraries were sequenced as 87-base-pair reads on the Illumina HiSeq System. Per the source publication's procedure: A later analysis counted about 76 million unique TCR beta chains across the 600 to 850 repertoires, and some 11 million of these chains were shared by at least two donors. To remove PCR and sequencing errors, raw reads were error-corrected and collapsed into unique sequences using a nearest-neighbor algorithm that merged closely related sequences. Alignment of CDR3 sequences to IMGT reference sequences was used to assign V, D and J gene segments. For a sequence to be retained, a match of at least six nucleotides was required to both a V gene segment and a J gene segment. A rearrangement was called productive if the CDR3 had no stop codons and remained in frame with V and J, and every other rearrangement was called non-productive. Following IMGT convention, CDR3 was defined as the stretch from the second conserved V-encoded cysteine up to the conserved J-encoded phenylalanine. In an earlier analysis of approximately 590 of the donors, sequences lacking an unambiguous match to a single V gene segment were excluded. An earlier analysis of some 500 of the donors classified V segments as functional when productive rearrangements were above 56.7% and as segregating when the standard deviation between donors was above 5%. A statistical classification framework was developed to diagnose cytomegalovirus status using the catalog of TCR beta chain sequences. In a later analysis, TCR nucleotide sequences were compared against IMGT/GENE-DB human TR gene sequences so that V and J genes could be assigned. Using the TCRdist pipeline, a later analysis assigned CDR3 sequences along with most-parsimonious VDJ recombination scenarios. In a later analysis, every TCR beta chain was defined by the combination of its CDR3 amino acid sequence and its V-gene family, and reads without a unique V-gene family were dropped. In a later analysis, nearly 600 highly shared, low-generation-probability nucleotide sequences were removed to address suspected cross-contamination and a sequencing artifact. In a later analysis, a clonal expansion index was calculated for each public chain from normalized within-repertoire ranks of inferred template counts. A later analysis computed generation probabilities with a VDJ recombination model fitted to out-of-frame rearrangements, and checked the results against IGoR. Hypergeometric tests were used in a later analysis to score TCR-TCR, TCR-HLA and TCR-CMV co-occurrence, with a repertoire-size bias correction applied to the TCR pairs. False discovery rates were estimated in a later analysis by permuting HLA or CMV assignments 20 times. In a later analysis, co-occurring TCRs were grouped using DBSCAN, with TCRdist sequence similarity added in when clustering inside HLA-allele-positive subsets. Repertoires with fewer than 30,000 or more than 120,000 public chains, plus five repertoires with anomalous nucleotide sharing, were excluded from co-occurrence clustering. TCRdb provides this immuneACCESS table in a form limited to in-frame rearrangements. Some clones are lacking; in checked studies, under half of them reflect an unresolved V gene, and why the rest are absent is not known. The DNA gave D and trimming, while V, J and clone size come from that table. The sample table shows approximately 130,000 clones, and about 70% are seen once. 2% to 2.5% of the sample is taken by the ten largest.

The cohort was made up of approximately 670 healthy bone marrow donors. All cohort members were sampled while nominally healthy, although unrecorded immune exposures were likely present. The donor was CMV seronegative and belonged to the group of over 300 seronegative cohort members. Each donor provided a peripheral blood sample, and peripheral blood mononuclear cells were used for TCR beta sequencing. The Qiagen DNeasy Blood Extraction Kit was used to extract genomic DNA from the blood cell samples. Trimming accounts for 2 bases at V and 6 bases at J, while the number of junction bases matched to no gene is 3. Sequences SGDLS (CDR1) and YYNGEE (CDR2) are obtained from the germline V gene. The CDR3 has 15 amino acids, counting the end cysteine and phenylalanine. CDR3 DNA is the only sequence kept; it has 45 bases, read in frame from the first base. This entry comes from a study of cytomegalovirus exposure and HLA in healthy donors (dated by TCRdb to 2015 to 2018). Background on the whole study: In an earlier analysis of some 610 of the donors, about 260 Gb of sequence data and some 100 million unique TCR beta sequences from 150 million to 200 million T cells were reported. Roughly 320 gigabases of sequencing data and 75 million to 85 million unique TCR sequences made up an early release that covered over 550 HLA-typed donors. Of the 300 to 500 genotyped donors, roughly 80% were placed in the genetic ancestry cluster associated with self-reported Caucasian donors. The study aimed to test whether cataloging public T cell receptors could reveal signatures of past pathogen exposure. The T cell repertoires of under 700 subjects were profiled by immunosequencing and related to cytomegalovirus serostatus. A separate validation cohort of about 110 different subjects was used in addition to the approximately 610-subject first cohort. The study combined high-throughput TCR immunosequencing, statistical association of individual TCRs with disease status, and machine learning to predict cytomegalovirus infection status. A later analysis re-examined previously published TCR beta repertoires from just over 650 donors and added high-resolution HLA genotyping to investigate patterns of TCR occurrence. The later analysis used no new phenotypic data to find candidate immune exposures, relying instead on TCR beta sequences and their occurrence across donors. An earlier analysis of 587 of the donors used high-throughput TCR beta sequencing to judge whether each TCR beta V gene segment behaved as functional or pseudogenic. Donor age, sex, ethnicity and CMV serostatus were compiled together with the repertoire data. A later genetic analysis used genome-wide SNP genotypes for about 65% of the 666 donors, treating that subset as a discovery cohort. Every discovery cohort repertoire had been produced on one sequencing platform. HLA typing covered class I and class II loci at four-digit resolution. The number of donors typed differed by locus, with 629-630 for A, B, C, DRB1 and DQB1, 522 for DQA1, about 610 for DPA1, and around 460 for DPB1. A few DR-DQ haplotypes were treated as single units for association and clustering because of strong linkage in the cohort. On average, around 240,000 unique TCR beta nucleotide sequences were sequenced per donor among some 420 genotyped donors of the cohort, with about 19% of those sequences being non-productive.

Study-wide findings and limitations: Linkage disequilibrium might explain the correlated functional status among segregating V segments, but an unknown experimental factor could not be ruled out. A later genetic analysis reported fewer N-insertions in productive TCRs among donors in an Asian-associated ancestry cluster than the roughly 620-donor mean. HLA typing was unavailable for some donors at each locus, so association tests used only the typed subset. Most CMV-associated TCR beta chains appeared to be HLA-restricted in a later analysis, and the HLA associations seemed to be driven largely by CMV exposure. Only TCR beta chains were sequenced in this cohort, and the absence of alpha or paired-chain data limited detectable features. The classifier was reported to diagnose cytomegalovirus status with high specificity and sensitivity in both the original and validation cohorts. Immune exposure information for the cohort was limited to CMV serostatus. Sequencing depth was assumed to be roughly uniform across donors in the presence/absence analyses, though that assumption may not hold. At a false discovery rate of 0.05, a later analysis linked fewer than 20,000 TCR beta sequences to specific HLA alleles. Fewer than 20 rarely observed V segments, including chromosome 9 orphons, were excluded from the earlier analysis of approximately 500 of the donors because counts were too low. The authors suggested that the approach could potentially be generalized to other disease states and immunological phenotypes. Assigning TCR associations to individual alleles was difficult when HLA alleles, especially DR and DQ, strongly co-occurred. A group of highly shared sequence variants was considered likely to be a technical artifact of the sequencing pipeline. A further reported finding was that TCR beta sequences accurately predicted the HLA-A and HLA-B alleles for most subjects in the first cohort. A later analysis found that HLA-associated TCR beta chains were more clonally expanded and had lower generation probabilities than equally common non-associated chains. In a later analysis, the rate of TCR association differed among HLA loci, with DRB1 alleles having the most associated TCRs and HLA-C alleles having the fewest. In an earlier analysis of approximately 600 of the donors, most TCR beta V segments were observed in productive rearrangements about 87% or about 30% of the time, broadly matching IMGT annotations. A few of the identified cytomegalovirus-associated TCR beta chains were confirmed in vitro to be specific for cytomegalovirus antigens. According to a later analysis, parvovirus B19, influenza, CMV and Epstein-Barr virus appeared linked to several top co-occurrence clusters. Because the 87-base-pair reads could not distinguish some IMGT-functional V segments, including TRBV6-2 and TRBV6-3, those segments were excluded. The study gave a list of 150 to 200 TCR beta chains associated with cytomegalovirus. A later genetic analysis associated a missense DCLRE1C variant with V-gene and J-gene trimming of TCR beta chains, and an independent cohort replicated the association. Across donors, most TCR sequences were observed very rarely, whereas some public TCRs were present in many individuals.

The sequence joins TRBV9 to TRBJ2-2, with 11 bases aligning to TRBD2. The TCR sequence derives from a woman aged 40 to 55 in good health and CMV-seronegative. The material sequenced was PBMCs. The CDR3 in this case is CASSVSGGAAGELFF. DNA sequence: TGTGCCAGCAGCGTTAGCGGGGGGGCGGCCGGGGAGCTGTTTTTT.